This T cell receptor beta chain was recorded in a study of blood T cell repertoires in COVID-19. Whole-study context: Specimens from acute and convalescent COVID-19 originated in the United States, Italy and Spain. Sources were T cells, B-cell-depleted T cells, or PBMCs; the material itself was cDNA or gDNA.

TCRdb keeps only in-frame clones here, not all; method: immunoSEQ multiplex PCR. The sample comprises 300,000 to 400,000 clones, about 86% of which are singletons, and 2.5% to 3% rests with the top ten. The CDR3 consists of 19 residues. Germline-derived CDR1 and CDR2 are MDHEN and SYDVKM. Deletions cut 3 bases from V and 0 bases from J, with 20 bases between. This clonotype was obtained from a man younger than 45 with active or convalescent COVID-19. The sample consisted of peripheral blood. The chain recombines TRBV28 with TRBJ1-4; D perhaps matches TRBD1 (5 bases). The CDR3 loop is CASSLLAPIPQATNEKLFF. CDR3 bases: TGTGCCAGCAGTTTGTTGGCCCCCATACCACAGGCAACTAATGAAAAACTGTTTTTT.